Listed here are 17 T cell receptor beta chains from one sample, sequenced in a study of response to subunit inactivated influenza vaccine listed by TCRdb under 2018. The library was produced with RT-PCR. TCRdb lists the instrument as Illumina HiSeq 2500. The public reads were run again by TCRdb, first through fastp at Q25 and then through MiXCR, and only productive beta chains were kept. Identical CDR3 protein sequences are pooled into one entry, listed with their most common genes and DNA. The sample yields about 700,000 distinct CDR3 sequences; approximately 15% were counted once. The ten biggest clones cover approximately 7.6% of the sample. Source: PBMCs from blood, taken around 15 days before vaccination. Receptors were obtained from a man aged 50 or older who received an inactivated influenza vaccine. Donor details come from another sample of the same person, matched by shared clones.

This clonotype was found a few times. The chain links TRBV28 to TRBJ2-7; 9 bases are shared with TRBD2. CDR3 length equals 14 residues. Unmatched junction bases numbered 7, after V lost 3 bases and J lost 7 bases. CDR1 MDHEN and CDR2 SYDVKM come from the germline V gene. CDR3 sequence (DNA): TGTGCCAGCAGTTTCCTAGTCGCGGGAGGGGAGCAGTACTTC. This gives the protein CASSFLVAGGEQYF.

The rearrangement links TRBV9 to TRBJ2-1; 10 nucleotides match TRBD1. The germline gives CDR1 SGDLS, CDR2 YYNGEE. V gave up 4 bases and J gave up 6 bases; unmatched junction bases: 7. The CDR3 contains 15 residues. CDR3 DNA sequence: TGTGCCAGCAGCAGAGGGACAGGGGCGGTCAATGAGCAGTTCTTC. Protein product: CASSRGTGAVNEQFF.

Ten or more counts support this clonotype. The chain joins TRBV12-3 or TRBV12-4 to TRBJ1-1; D call uncertain. The CDR3 has 13 residues. V was shortened by 5 bases and J by 0 bases, with 7 bases between the two germline ends. The chain's CDR3 is CASSRAVNTEAFF. As DNA, the CDR3 is TGTGCCAGCAGTAGAGCTGTGAACACTGAAGCTTTCTTT.

This clonotype was counted a few times. The chain employs TRBV28 and TRBJ2-6; the D gene is possibly TRBD2 (6 bases). V lost 7 bases, J lost 4 bases, and 23 bases lay in between. The CDR3 contains 18 residues. Germline loops: CDR1 MDHEN, CDR2 SYDVKM. In nucleotides, the CDR3 is TGTGCCAGCACCCCCCCGCGGGGTAGGGCCTCAGGGGCCAACGTCCTGACTTTC. Its translation is CASTPPRGRASGANVLTF.

This clonotype has at least ten counts. J is TRBJ2-1 and V is TRBV21-1; TRBD1, as called in the table, went unchecked against the DNA. TRBV21-1 is a documented pseudogene. The CDR3 consists of 18 residues. CDR3 amino acids: CASSRPQGGYRYYNEQFF. The CDR3 DNA reads as TGTGCCAGCAGCAGACCCCAAGGGGGATATAGATACTACAATGAGCAGTTCTTC.

DNA for the CDR3: TGTGCCAGCAGACGCACCGTCCCACATGAGCAGTTCTTC. Protein sequence: CASRRTVPHEQFF. The chain couples TRBV5-6 to TRBJ2-1; no clear D gene. The CDR3 has 13 residues. With 5 bases removed from V and 8 bases from J, the gap between germline ends came to 14 bases. Germline V lookup: CDR1 SGHDT, CDR2 YYEEEE.

The DNA of the CDR3 is TGTGCCAGCAGTCCCGACACGAACTCCTTGTACGAGCAGTACTTC. It yields the protein CASSPDTNSLYEQYF. The rearrangement joins TRBV7-2 to TRBJ2-7; D remains ambiguous. The germline gives CDR1 SGHTA, CDR2 FQGNSA. This CDR3 has 15 amino acids. Trimming removed 6 bases at V and 4 bases at J, with 19 bases between.

This clonotype was observed a few times. V usage is TRBV6-4 and J usage is TRBJ2-3; unclear D gene. The CDR3 spans 15 residues. CDR1 is MRHNA and CDR2 is SNTAGT in the germline V gene. V dropped 4 bases and J dropped 1 base, with 12 bases sitting between them. The DNA for the CDR3 is TGTGCCAGCAGTGCCGGGCGGAAGGGCACAGATACGCAGTATTTT. Its translation is CASSAGRKGTDTQYF.

This clonotype was counted between two and nine times. The chain employs TRBV6-1 and TRBJ1-2; TRBD1 is a possible D gene (6 bases). Trimming removed 4 bases at V and 6 bases at J, with 18 bases between. The CDR3 covers 15 residues. The germline V gene has CDR1 MNHNS and CDR2 SASEGT. The CDR3 is CASSVLGGTSDGYTF. CDR3 in DNA: TGTGCCAGCAGTGTCCTCGGGGGGACAAGTGATGGCTACACCTTC.

This clonotype showed up many times. The rearrangement uses TRBV20-1 and TRBJ1-5; the match to TRBD1 covers 7 bases. This CDR3 is built from 16 residues. CDR1 and CDR2 (germline): DFQATT, SNEGSKA (reference sequence). With V trimmed by 1 base and J by 5 bases, 11 bases remained unmatched. CDR3 in amino acids: CSARALLTGLDQPQHF. CDR3 nucleotides: TGCAGTGCTAGAGCCCTCCTGACAGGGCTCGATCAGCCCCAGCATTTT.

This clonotype was counted between two and nine times. The chain joins TRBV20-1 to TRBJ2-5; D not certain. Trimming shortened V by 1 base and J by 2 bases, and 14 bases separated the two germline ends. The CDR3 is 15 amino acids. Germline CDR1 DFQATT, CDR2 SNEGSKA (reference sequence). CDR3: CSARVDGTEQETQYF. The CDR3 region has the DNA TGCAGTGCTAGAGTCGATGGAACTGAACAAGAGACCCAGTACTTC.

This clonotype occurred many times. This chain joins TRBV2 and TRBJ2-1; 12 bases align to TRBD1. CDR3 length: 15 residues. The trim removed 7 bases at V and 9 bases at J, leaving 10 bases unmatched. CDR1 SNHLY and CDR2 FYNNEI come from the germline V gene. The CDR3 sequence is CASITGTGGLVEQFF. CDR3 in DNA: TGTGCCAGCATTACCGGGACAGGGGGCCTGGTTGAGCAGTTCTTC.

The chain couples TRBV11-1 to TRBJ2-1, with 9 nucleotides matching TRBD1. The junction had 7 bases not matched to a gene; V was cut back by 4 bases and J by 6 bases. The germline V gene has CDR1 SGHAT and CDR2 FQDESV (reference sequence). There are 15 residues in the CDR3. CDR3 in DNA: TGTGCCAGCAGCTACGGACAGGGGAGCGTCAATGAGCAGTTCTTC. As protein: CASSYGQGSVNEQFF.

CDR3 coding DNA: TGTGCCAGCAGCCGCCAAGAGGGGACTAAAGAGACCCAGTACTTC. It specifies CASSRQEGTKETQYF. The genes are TRBV7-2 and TRBJ2-5, with TRBD2 matching 7 bases. The CDR3 is 15 amino acids. The germline V gene has CDR1 SGHTA and CDR2 FQGNSA. The ends lost 5 bases at V and 3 bases at J; junction bases unmatched: 9.

Remarks on this clonotype: A much bigger clone sits one base away, suggesting this may be a read error. This chain connects TRBV7-9 to TRBJ2-3; D gene ambiguous. Germline CDR1 reads SEHNR; CDR2 reads FQNEAQ (reference sequence). V lost 1 base and J 4 bases, leaving 9 bases between the germline ends. The CDR3 consists of 14 residues. CDR3 nucleotides: TGTGCCAGCAGCTTAGGAGATACCGCAGATACGCAGTATTTT. Its translation: CASSLGDTADTQYF. The whole variable domain, filled in from reference TRBV7-9 and TRBJ2-3, reads DTGVSQNPRHKITKRGQNVTFRCDPISEHNRLYWYRQTLGQGPEFLTYFQNEAQLEKSRLLSDRFSAERPKGSFSTLEIQRTEQGDSAMYLCASSLGDTADTQYFGPGTRLTVL.

This sequence joins TRBV12-3 or TRBV12-4 and TRBJ1-6; D not resolved. V lost 4 bases and J 5 bases, leaving 6 bases between the germline ends. This CDR3 region has 13 residues. DNA of the CDR3: TGTGCCAGCAGTTCCATAAATAATTCACCCCTCCACTTT. This encodes CASSSINNSPLHF.

The table lists this clonotype with a few counts. The chain couples TRBV10-3 to TRBJ2-2; possible D gene TRBD2, 6 bases. Germline loops: CDR1 ENHRY, CDR2 SYGVKD. Trimming cost V 4 bases and J 0 bases, with 12 bases left between them. The CDR3 length is 16 residues. CDR3 nucleotides: TGTGCCATCAGTGGCGGGGCCCCAACGAACACCGGGGAGCTGTTTTTT. This encodes CAISGGAPTNTGELFF.